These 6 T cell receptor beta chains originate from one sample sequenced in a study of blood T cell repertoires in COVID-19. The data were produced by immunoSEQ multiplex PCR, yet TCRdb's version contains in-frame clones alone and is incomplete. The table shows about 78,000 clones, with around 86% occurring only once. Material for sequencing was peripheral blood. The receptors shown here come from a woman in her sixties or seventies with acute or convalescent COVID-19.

The CDR3 bases are TGTGCCAGTAGTATATCCTCGGGTAACAATGAGCAGTTCTTC. The encoded protein is CASSISSGNNEQFF. The chain joins TRBV19 to TRBJ2-1; D gene unclear. V was clipped by 2 bases and J by 5 bases, with 10 bases between them. The length of the CDR3 is 14 residues. Germline lookup yields CDR1 LNHDA and CDR2 SQIVND (reference sequence).

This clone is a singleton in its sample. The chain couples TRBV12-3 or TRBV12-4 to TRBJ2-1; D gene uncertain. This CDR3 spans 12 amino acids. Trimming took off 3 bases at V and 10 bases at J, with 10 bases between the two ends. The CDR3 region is CASSFFGLEQFF. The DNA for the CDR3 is TGTGCCAGCAGTTTTTTCGGTCTCGAGCAGTTCTTC.

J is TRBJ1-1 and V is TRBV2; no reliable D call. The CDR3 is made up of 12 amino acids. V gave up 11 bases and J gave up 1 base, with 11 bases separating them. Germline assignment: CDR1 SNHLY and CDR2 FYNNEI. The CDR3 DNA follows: TGTGCCGGCACAGAGGAGAACACTGAAGCTTTCTTT. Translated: CAGTEENTEAFF.

This chain's CDR3 is CASSFGGANEKLFF. In DNA form, the CDR3 reads TGTGCCAGCAGTTTTGGGGGGGCTAATGAAAAACTGTTTTTT. This chain links TRBV28 with TRBJ1-4; D perhaps matches TRBD1 (5 bases). Germline V gene lookup returns CDR1 MDHEN and CDR2 SYDVKM. V was trimmed by 3 bases and J by 3 bases, leaving 8 bases between them. This CDR3 region has 14 residues.

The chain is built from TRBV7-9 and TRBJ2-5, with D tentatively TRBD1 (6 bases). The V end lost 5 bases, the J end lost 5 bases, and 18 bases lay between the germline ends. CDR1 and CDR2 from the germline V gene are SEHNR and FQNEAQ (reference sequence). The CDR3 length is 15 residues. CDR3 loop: CASSVGLQGLETQYF. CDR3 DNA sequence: TGTGCCAGCAGCGTTGGACTCCAGGGGCTGGAGACCCAGTACTTC.

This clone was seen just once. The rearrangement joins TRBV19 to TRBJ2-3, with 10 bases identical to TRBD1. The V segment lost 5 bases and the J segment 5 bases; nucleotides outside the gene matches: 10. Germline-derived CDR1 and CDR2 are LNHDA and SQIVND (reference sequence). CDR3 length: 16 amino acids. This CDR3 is CASSLGQGKGQDTQYF. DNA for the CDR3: TGTGCCAGTAGTTTGGGACAGGGGAAGGGACAAGATACGCAGTATTTT.